This T cell receptor (beta chain) was recovered during a study of T cells in localized non-small cell lung cancer. Data came from immunoSEQ multiplex PCR; TCRdb stores just in-frame clones and leaves some out. The sample contains under 35,000 clones, about 92% of which appear only once. Study observations and caveats: Elevated circulating T cell density in blood was associated with longer overall survival.

On this clone itself: Antigen unknown.

The germline V gene encodes CDR1 LGHNA and CDR2 YNFKEQ. The V end was cut by 5 bases, the J end by 5 bases, with 5 bases between. The CDR3 is 11 amino acids. Source: peripheral blood mononuclear cells, taken before any cancer treatment. This sequence was found in a woman aged 40 to 75 with stage III lung adenocarcinoma. The rearrangement links TRBV4-2 to TRBJ2-3, with D unresolved. The CDR3 DNA follows: TGTGCCAGCAGCGCGGAAGATACGCAGTATTTT. This gives the protein CASSAEDTQYF.